A single sample gave rise to the 2 T cell receptor beta chains below, sequenced in a study of tumor-infiltrating lymphocytes in localized non-small cell lung cancer. Some clones are missing from TCRdb's copy, which holds only in-frame ones; the method was immunoSEQ multiplex PCR. The profile shows around 15,000 clones, about 45% of them singletons. Sequenced: lung tumor tissue. These receptors were obtained from a human donor with non-small cell lung cancer.

This clone was detected only a few times. The chain uses TRBV2 and TRBJ2-7; TRBD1 is a possible D gene (6 bases). CDR1 and CDR2 from the germline V gene are SNHLY and FYNNEI. This CDR3 is 15 amino acids long. The V gene lost 0 bases and the J gene lost 2 bases, with 11 bases spanning the gap. In DNA, the CDR3 is TGTGCCAGCAGTGAAGCGGGGGCAGGGGCCTACGAGCAGTACTTC. Translating it yields CASSEAGAGAYEQYF.

This chain connects TRBV7-2 to TRBJ2-2; perhaps TRBD2 as D (6 bases). The ends were cut back, 4 bases at V and 8 bases at J, with 8 bases in the middle. This CDR3 region has 12 residues. The V gene's germline CDR1 is SGHTA and CDR2 FQGNSA. CDR3 in amino acids: CASSSGVGELFF. CDR3 nucleotides: TGTGCCAGCAGCTCGGGGGTGGGGGAGCTGTTTTTT.